This record concerns one T cell receptor beta chain sequence. This entry is derived from a study of T cell responses to AZD1222 COVID-19 vaccine. Germline lookup yields CDR1 MNHNS and CDR2 SASEGT. The CDR3 length is 13 residues. Trimming left V 3 bases short and J 2 bases short, with 7 bases between. The protocol was immunoSEQ multiplex PCR, while the TCRdb copy is restricted to in-frame clones and leaves out a portion. This sample has 95,000 to 150,000 clones, with roughly 87% found just once. The sequences come from peripheral blood, collected 28 days after the second AZD1222 dose. The TCR comes from an adult who received the AZD1222 COVID-19 vaccine. This sequence joins TRBV6-1 and TRBJ1-1; D remains ambiguous. CDR3 amino acids: CASSEARNTEAFF. The CDR3 DNA follows: TGTGCCAGCAGTGAGGCTAGAAACACTGAAGCTTTCTTT.